Presented here are 21 T cell receptor beta chains from one specimen sequenced in a study of CD8 T cells in ankylosing spondylitis. Antigens for these TCRs are unknown. Study-level points and caveats: Blood from ankylosing spondylitis patients appeared to carry a characteristic roughly 8-variant TCR beta motif.

TCRdb independently ran MiXCR on the 5' RACE reads; one entry per CDR3 protein. Here the sample spans roughly 700,000 distinct CDR3 sequences, roughly 19% being singletons. Sequencing was carried out using blood, either unsorted or a sorted T cell fraction (not recorded which). These receptors were collected from a male donor with ankylosing spondylitis.

The chain recombines TRBV12-3 or TRBV12-4 with TRBJ1-3; 7 bases are shared with TRBD1. The CDR3 covers 15 residues. V was pared by 5 bases and J by 0 bases, with 4 bases of the junction left unmatched. The CDR3 loop reads CASSGDSPSGNTIYF. The CDR3 DNA reads as TGTGCCAGCAGTGGGGACAGTCCCTCTGGAAACACCATATATTTT.

The J gene is TRBJ2-7, the V gene TRBV12-3 or TRBV12-4; D perhaps matches TRBD1 (5 bases). The CDR3 spans 14 residues. The V end was cut by 2 bases, the J end by 7 bases, with 15 bases between. The CDR3 DNA sequence: TGTGCCAGCAGTTTAAACCTAGGGGTGGGAGAGCAGTACTTC. Translating it yields CASSLNLGVGEQYF.

There are a few counts of this clonotype. This rearrangement joins TRBV6-5 to TRBJ1-4; D remains unclear. V lost 3 bases to trimming and J lost 8 bases, with 19 bases between them. The CDR3 runs 16 residues. Germline CDR1 and CDR2: MNHEY and SVGAGI. The CDR3 reads CASSYSTQAPEEKLFF. CDR3 in DNA: TGTGCCAGCAGTTATTCCACTCAAGCCCCCGAGGAAAAACTGTTTTTT.

The rearrangement uses TRBV4-1 and TRBJ1-1; no clear D gene. V gave up 0 bases and J gave up 1 base, with 9 bases separating them. This CDR3 has 15 amino acids. Germline V gives CDR1 MGHRA, CDR2 YSYEKL. This chain's CDR3 is CASSQDSSGNTEAFF. CDR3 in DNA: TGCGCCAGCAGCCAAGACTCATCGGGGAACACTGAAGCTTTCTTT.

This clonotype appeared a few times. V gene TRBV5-1 combines with J gene TRBJ1-1; D call uncertain. This CDR3 is 14 amino acids long. The germline gives CDR1 SGHRS, CDR2 YFSETQ. Trimming removed 4 bases at V and 1 base at J, with 11 bases between. The CDR3 sequence is CASSAKAPNTEAFF. The CDR3 region has the DNA TGCGCCAGCAGCGCCAAAGCCCCGAACACTGAAGCTTTCTTT.

In this sample, this clonotype turned up a few times. The chain employs TRBV5-1 and TRBJ2-1; 8 positions agree with TRBD1. Germline trimming cut 3 bases from V and 6 bases from J; bases unmatched to any gene: 2. There are 13 residues in the CDR3. CDR1 and CDR2 (germline): SGHRS, YFSETQ. In DNA, the CDR3 is TGCGCCAGCAGCTGGACAGGGATCAATGAGCAGTTCTTC. It encodes CASSWTGINEQFF.

This clonotype was counted a few times. The chain has TRBV9 and TRBJ2-7, with D possibly being TRBD2 (5 bases). V lost 1 base and J 4 bases, leaving 18 bases between the germline ends. CDR3 length equals 16 residues. Germline CDR1 and CDR2: SGDLS and YYNGEE. The CDR3: CASSVNQEDGAYEQYF. CDR3 nucleotide sequence: TGTGCCAGCAGCGTAAACCAGGAGGACGGAGCGTACGAGCAGTACTTC.

This clonotype was recorded many times. The junction departs from the called germline gene at one end, perhaps through a read error. V gene TRBV7-3 combines with J gene TRBJ2-7, with 7 bases aligning to TRBD2. The CDR3 contains 14 residues. CDR1 SGHTA and CDR2 FQGTGA come from the germline V gene. For the CDR3, the DNA is TGCGCCAGCAGCTTGGACGGGGGGTCCTACGAGCAGTACTTC. Protein sequence: CASSLDGGSYEQYF.

This chain uses TRBV20-1 with TRBJ2-7, with 10 bases matching TRBD2. V shed 8 bases, J shed 3 bases, and the junction held 22 bases outside the gene matches. Germline V gives CDR1 DFQATT, CDR2 SNEGSKA (reference sequence). The CDR3 length is 18 residues. The CDR3, as DNA: TGCAGTCCATATCACCTAGCGGGAGAGTCATCTTCTCACTACGAGCAGTACTTC. Encoded protein: CSPYHLAGESSSHYEQYF.

This clonotype came up a few times. This chain connects TRBV12-3 or TRBV12-4 to TRBJ2-4; D may be TRBD1 (7 bases). The CDR3 loop spans 16 amino acids. Trimming took 4 bases from V and 1 from J, leaving 14 bases between them. The CDR3 sequence is CASSSRGLAAKNIQYF. DNA of the CDR3: TGTGCCAGCAGTTCTAGGGGGCTAGCGGCCAAAAACATTCAGTACTTC.

The chain carries TRBV5-1 and TRBJ1-1, with a possible D match to TRBD1 (6 bases). V was cut by 4 bases and J by 1 base, with 14 bases left in between. This CDR3 is 15 amino acids long. Germline V gives CDR1 SGHRS, CDR2 YFSETQ. CDR3 in amino acids: CASSQEGVANTEAFF. CDR3 DNA sequence: TGCGCCAGCAGCCAGGAGGGGGTGGCGAACACTGAAGCTTTCTTT. Drawing the rest from reference TRBV5-1 and TRBJ1-1, the complete variable domain is KAGVTQTPRYLIKTRGQQVTLSCSPISGHRSVSWYQQTPGQGLQFLFEYFSETQRNKGNFPGRFSGRQFSNSRSEMNVSTLELGDSALYLCASSQEGVANTEAFFGQGTRLTVV.

The chain couples TRBV5-4 to TRBJ2-2, with D tentatively TRBD1 or TRBD2 (5 bases each). The CDR3 loop spans 16 amino acids. The ends were cut back, 6 bases at V and 3 bases at J, with 18 bases in the middle. The germline CDR1 and CDR2 sequences are SGHNT and YYREEE (reference sequence). In DNA, the CDR3 is TGTGCCAGCACCGGAGGCCCAGTCAGGGACACCGGGGAGCTGTTTTTT. Protein product: CASTGGPVRDTGELFF.

This clonotype was seen more than once but under ten times. The CDR3 sequence is CASSVGQNTGELFF. The CDR3 region has the DNA TGTGCCAGCAGCGTGGGACAAAACACCGGGGAGCTGTTTTTT. The chain links TRBV28 to TRBJ2-2, with TRBD1 as a possible D gene (6 bases). CDR1 MDHEN and CDR2 SYDVKM come from the germline V gene. The CDR3 is made up of 14 amino acids. With 6 bases removed from V and 2 bases from J, the gap between germline ends came to 10 bases.

V is TRBV6-1 and J is TRBJ2-3; 10 nucleotides agree with TRBD2. V was clipped by 5 bases and J by 5 bases; unmatched bases: 7. The CDR3 has 15 residues. Germline loops: CDR1 MNHNS, CDR2 SASEGT. The DNA of the CDR3 is TGTGCCAGCAGTCCCGGGACTAGCGTCGGAGATACGCAGTATTTT. This codes for CASSPGTSVGDTQYF.

V is TRBV4-1 and J is TRBJ1-4; perhaps TRBD1 as D (5 bases). This CDR3 is built from 14 residues. Germline V gene lookup returns CDR1 MGHRA and CDR2 YSYEKL. The V end lost 3 bases, the J end lost 7 bases, and 12 bases lay between the germline ends. CDR3 DNA: TGCGCCAGCAGCCACAGGGTTGAAGGTGAAAAACTGTTTTTT. This sequence encodes CASSHRVEGEKLFF.

This clonotype was recorded a few times. The rearrangement uses TRBV30 and TRBJ1-6; D not certain. V was shortened by 3 bases and J by 6 bases, with 6 bases between the two germline ends. Germline V gene lookup returns CDR1 GTSNPN and CDR2 SVGIG (reference sequence). The CDR3 totals 12 residues. In DNA, the CDR3 is TGTGCCTGGAGACAGACTAATTCACCCCTCCACTTT. This sequence encodes CAWRQTNSPLHF.

The rearrangement joins TRBV4-1 to TRBJ1-2, with a weak D call TRBD1 (5 bases). This CDR3 is built from 14 residues. From germline, CDR1 is MGHRA and CDR2 YSYEKL. V lost 3 bases to trimming and J lost 6 bases, with 14 bases between them. CDR3 loop: CASSHVRGGDGYTF. CDR3 nucleotides: TGCGCCAGCAGCCATGTAAGGGGAGGGGATGGCTACACCTTC.

The chain links TRBV12-3 or TRBV12-4 to TRBJ2-2; tentative D call: TRBD2 (6 bases). The V end was cut by 2 bases, the J end by 4 bases, with 11 bases between. The length of the CDR3 is 15 residues. The CDR3: CASSLRRGTTGELFF. The DNA of the CDR3 is TGTGCCAGCAGTTTAAGGAGGGGTACCACCGGGGAGCTGTTTTTT.

In this sample, this clonotype turned up a few times. This sequence joins TRBV7-3 and TRBJ2-2; D gene ambiguous. CDR1 SGHTA and CDR2 FQGTGA come from the germline V gene. The CDR3 runs to 14 residues. Trimming shortened V by 2 bases and J by 8 bases, and 12 bases separated the two germline ends. The CDR3 here is CASSLGQVRGELFF. The CDR3 nucleotides read TGTGCCAGCAGCTTAGGCCAGGTTCGAGGGGAGCTGTTTTTT.

V and J are TRBV2 and TRBJ2-1; unclear D gene. CDR3 length equals 16 residues. V lost 9 bases to trimming and J lost 3 bases, with 21 bases between them. Germline V CDR1 and CDR2: SNHLY, FYNNEI. CDR3 residues: CARDGSLAGGYNEQFF. CDR3 DNA sequence: TGTGCCAGAGATGGGTCATTGGCAGGCGGCTACAATGAGCAGTTCTTC. The complete variable domain, with remaining parts taken from reference TRBV2 and TRBJ2-1, reads EPEVTQTPSHQVTQMGQEVILRCVPISNHLYFYWYRQILGQKVEFLVSFYNNEISEKSEIFDDQFSVERPDGSNFTLKIRSTKLEDSAMYFCARDGSLAGGYNEQFFGPGTRLTVL.

This clonotype was observed a single time. This chain joins TRBV5-1 and TRBJ2-1; either TRBD1 or TRBD2 may fit D (5 bases each). V gave up 0 bases and J gave up 5 bases, with 9 bases separating them. Per the germline V gene, CDR1 is SGHRS and CDR2 is YFSETQ. The CDR3 is 14 amino acids. The CDR3 DNA reads as TGCGCCAGCAGCTTGGCGGGACGAAACAATGAGCAGTTCTTC. It yields the protein CASSLAGRNNEQFF.